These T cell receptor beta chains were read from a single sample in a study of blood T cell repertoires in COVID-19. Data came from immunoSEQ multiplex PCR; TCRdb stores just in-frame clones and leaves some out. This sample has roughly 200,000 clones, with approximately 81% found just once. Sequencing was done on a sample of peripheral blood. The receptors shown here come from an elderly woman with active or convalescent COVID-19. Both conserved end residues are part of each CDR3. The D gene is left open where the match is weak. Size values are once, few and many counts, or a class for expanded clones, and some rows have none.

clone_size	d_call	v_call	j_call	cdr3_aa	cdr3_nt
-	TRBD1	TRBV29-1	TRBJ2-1	CSVDTGTASYSYNEQFF	TGCAGCGTTGACACCGGGACAGCGAGTTACTCCTACAATGAGCAGTTCTTC
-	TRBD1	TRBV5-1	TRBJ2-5	CASSLAPGGQETQYF	TGCGCCAGCAGCTTGGCCCCAGGGGGTCAAGAGACCCAGTACTTC
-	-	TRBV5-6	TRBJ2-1	CASSSRYNEQFF	TGTGCCAGCAGCTCTAGGTACAATGAGCAGTTCTTC
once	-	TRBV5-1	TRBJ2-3	CASSQRGGGGWDTQYF	TGCGCCAGCAGCCAGCGTGGGGGAGGAGGTTGGGATACGCAGTATTTT
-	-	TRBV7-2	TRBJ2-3	CASSPGRATDTQYF	TGTGCCAGCAGCCCTGGGAGAGCAACAGATACGCAGTATTTT
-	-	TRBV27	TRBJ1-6	CASSKQGIPTLHF	TGTGCCAGCAGTAAACAGGGAATACCCACCCTCCACTTT
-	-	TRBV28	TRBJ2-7	CATQGGGPRSYEQYF	TGTGCCACCCAAGGCGGGGGCCCACGCTCCTACGAGCAGTACTTC
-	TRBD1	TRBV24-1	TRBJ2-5	CATSDIGQVQETQYF	TGTGCCACCAGTGATATCGGACAGGTACAAGAGACCCAGTACTTC
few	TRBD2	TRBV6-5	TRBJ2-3	CASKPTSGGVDTQYF	TGTGCCAGCAAACCGACTAGCGGGGGCGTAGATACGCAGTATTTT
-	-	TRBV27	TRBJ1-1	CASSSNRDTEAFF	TGTGCCAGCAGTTCAAACAGGGACACTGAAGCTTTCTTT
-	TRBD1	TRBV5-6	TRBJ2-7	CASSLAGQGWNEQYF	TGTGCCAGCAGCTTGGCCGGACAGGGGTGGAACGAGCAGTACTTC
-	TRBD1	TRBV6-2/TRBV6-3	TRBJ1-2	CASSASGQGYGYTF	TGTGCCAGCAGCGCCTCGGGACAGGGCTATGGCTACACCTTC
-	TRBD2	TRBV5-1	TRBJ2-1	CASTSGGVIRGYEQFF	TGCGCCAGCACTAGCGGGGGCGTCATTCGTGGTTATGAGCAGTTCTTC
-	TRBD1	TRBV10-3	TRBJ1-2	CAISSDVGQGKAYGYTF	TGTGCCATCAGCTCCGACGTGGGACAGGGGAAAGCCTATGGCTACACCTTC
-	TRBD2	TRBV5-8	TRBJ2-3	CARPGGGLITDTQYF	TGTGCCAGACCCGGCGGGGGTCTGATAACAGATACGCAGTATTTT
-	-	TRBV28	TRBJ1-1	CASSLWQGSTEAFF	TGTGCCAGCAGTTTATGGCAGGGGAGCACTGAAGCTTTCTTT
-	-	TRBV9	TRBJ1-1	CASSVGQRNTEAFF	TGTGCCAGCAGCGTAGGACAGAGGAACACTGAAGCTTTCTTT
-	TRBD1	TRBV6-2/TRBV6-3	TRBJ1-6	CASSRRTGQNSPLHF	TGTGCCAGCAGCCGACGGACAGGACAAAATTCACCCCTCCACTTT
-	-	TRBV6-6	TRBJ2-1	CASSTPRGESYNEQFF	TGTGCCAGCAGTACCCCCAGGGGGGAGTCCTACAATGAGCAGTTCTTC
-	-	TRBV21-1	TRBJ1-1	CASSSGQGETEAFF	TGTGCCAGCAGCAGCGGACAGGGGGAGACTGAAGCTTTCTTT
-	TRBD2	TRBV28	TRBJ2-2	CASRKKRELGNTGELFF	TGTGCCAGCAGAAAGAAGCGGGAGTTGGGTAACACCGGGGAGCTGTTTTTT
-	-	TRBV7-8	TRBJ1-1	CASRKRGRKGAFF	TGTGCCAGCAGGAAACGGGGTCGTAAAGGAGCTTTCTTT
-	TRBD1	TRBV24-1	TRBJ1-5	CATSATGGAQLSQPQHF	TGTGCCACCAGCGCAACAGGGGGCGCTCAATTAAGTCAGCCCCAGCATTTT
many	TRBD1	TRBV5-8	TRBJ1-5	CASNMDRGNQPQHF	TGTGCCAGCAATATGGACAGGGGCAATCAGCCCCAGCATTTT
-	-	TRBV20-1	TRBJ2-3	CSASTQYTHTQYF	TGCAGTGCTAGTACGCAATACACGCATACGCAGTATTTT
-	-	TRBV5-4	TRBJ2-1	CASSNSGSGTNNEQFF	TGTGCCAGCAGCAACAGCGGCAGCGGGACAAACAATGAGCAGTTCTTC
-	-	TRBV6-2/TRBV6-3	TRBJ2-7	CASSYPMRGPPNEQYF	TGTGCCAGCAGTTACCCCATGCGCGGGCCTCCTAACGAGCAGTACTTC
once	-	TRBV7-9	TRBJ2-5	CASSFGLRGGETQYF	TGTGCCAGCAGCTTTGGCCTCAGGGGTGGAGAGACCCAGTACTTC
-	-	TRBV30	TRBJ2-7	CSCGDSYEQYF	TGTTCATGCGGCGACTCCTACGAGCAGTACTTC
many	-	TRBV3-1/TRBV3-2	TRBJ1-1	CASSQEWRNTEAFF	TGTGCCAGCAGCCAAGAGTGGAGGAACACTGAAGCTTTCTTT
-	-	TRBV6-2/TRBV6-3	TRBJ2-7	CASSYASARTYEQYF	TGTGCCAGCAGTTACGCTTCGGCGAGGACCTACGAGCAGTACTTC
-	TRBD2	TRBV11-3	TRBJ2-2	CASSPREGGSNGELFF	TGTGCCAGCAGCCCAAGGGAGGGAGGATCGAACGGGGAGCTGTTTTTT
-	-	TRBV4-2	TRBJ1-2	CASSQDWNRLGKRGGGYTF	TGTGCCAGCAGCCAAGATTGGAATCGGCTTGGAAAACGGGGTGGAGGCTACACCTTC
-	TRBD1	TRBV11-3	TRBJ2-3	CASSFGQGSTDTQYF	TGTGCCAGCAGCTTCGGACAGGGTAGCACAGATACGCAGTATTTT
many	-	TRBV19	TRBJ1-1	CASSPQGHYFPNTEAFF	TGTGCCAGTAGTCCTCAGGGGCACTACTTCCCGAACACTGAAGCTTTCTTT
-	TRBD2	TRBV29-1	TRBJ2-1	CSVRLAETYNEQFF	TGCAGCGTTAGACTAGCGGAGACCTACAATGAGCAGTTCTTC
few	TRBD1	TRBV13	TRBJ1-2	CASSHRDRGGSYGYTF	TGTGCCAGCAGCCACCGGGACAGGGGCGGAAGCTATGGCTACACCTTC
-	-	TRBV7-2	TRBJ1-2	CASSFAGKYGYTF	TGTGCCAGCAGCTTCGCAGGAAAATATGGCTACACCTTC
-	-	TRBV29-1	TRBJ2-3	CSVGEAGTQYF	TGCAGCGTTGGGGAGGCGGGGACGCAGTATTTT
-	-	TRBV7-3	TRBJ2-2	CASSSGRNTGELFF	TGTGCCAGCAGTTCCGGGAGGAACACCGGGGAGCTGTTTTTT
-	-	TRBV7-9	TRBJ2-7	CASSPPGTHSSYEQYF	TGTGCCAGCAGCCCGCCCGGGACACACAGCTCCTACGAGCAGTACTTC
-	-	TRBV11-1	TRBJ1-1	CASSPRWNTEAFF	TGTGCCAGCAGCCCGCGTTGGAACACTGAAGCTTTCTTT